This T cell receptor (beta chain) came from a study of spatial heterogeneity in lung cancer. Concerning this clonotype: Its antigen is as yet unknown. Found in a library prepared for alpha chains, this beta chain is an off-target read, and its abundance has little meaning.

General study points: The number of expanded tumor alpha and beta chains correlated with mutation number.

TCRdb re-derived calls from the 5' RACE reads in MiXCR, one entry per CDR3 protein. The table lists roughly 9,800 distinct CDR3 sequences, 45% to 65% of them singletons. Time point here: sample taken at primary tumor resection. This TCR was recovered from a female donor with early-stage non-small cell lung cancer. This material consisted of lung tumor tissue, taken at surgery.

CDR3 residues: CSARVRLSNQPQHF. For the CDR3, the DNA is TGCAGTGCTAGAGTCCGTCTTAGCAATCAGCCCCAGCATTTT. The V call is TRBV20-1, the J call TRBJ1-5, with unresolved D. The CDR3 extends over 14 amino acids. Germline assignment: CDR1 DFQATT and CDR2 SNEGSKA (reference sequence). Trimming removed 1 base from V and 0 bases from J, with 7 bases in between.